A single sample is the source of the 8 T cell receptor beta chains below, sequenced in a study of cytomegalovirus exposure and HLA in healthy donors (TCRdb year 2017). Library preparation used the immunoSEQ multiplex PCR assay. For the multiplex PCR, a mixture combining 60 forward primers for TCR Vbeta segments and 13 reverse primers for TCR Jbeta segments was used. TCRdb obtained this table from immuneACCESS and retained in-frame rearrangements with V and J assigned. These tables miss some clones; where compared with another copy, unresolved V genes account for less than half of the shortfall, and the remainder is unexplained. In this sample the table shows approximately 130,000 clones, 70% to 80% of which occur a single time. 1.8% of the sample belongs to the ten largest clones. The sequenced sample was PBMCs. The origin of the receptors is a female donor in good health and CMV-seropositive.

This sequence joins TRBV5-1 and TRBJ2-5; maybe TRBD2 (7 bases). Looked up from germline, CDR1 is SGHRS and CDR2 is YFSETQ. The ends were cut back, 7 bases at V and 4 bases at J, with 14 bases in the middle. The CDR3 contains 13 residues. CDR3 bases: TGCGCCAGCGAAGGGGGGGGCGGAGAGACCCAGTACTTC. Its translation is CASEGGGGETQYF.

The CDR3 DNA follows: TGTGCCACCGAAAGAGGGGGGGGCCGTTTAAGCTCCTACAATGAGCAGTTCTTC. This codes for CATERGGGRLSSYNEQFF. The V gene is TRBV5-4, the J gene TRBJ2-1; weak D call: TRBD2 (7 bases). Germline V gene sequence: CDR1 SGHNT, CDR2 YYREEE (reference sequence). V was trimmed by 9 bases and J by 0 bases, leaving 25 bases between them. The CDR3 contains 18 residues.

This sequence joins TRBV4-1 and TRBJ2-4, with a weak D call TRBD1 (5 bases). The V gene lost 0 bases and the J gene lost 1 base, with 13 bases spanning the gap. CDR3 size: 17 residues. Per germline, CDR1 MGHRA and CDR2 YSYEKL. CDR3: CASSQDFGRVAKNIQYF. Written as DNA, the CDR3 is TGCGCCAGCAGCCAAGATTTTGGCAGGGTGGCCAAAAACATTCAGTACTTC.

The chain has TRBV5-1 and TRBJ2-5, with 7 bases matching TRBD1. The germline V gene has CDR1 SGHRS and CDR2 YFSETQ. The V gene end was trimmed by 3 bases and the J gene end by 1 base; junction bases not matched to a gene: 3. This CDR3 is 14 amino acids long. The DNA for the CDR3 is TGCGCCAGCAGCTCTGGACAGGTCCAAGAGACCCAGTACTTC. Its translation: CASSSGQVQETQYF.

The V and J genes are TRBV4-1 and TRBJ1-1; the match to TRBD1 covers 11 bases. CDR3 size: 14 residues. The V gene's germline CDR1 is MGHRA and CDR2 YSYEKL. V was pared by 4 bases and J by 6 bases, with 4 bases of the junction left unmatched. Here the CDR3 DNA reads TGCGCCAGCAGCCGCCAGGGACAGGGGGCTGAAGCTTTCTTT. Its protein product is CASSRQGQGAEAFF.

V is TRBV19 and J is TRBJ1-1, with D hard to call. Germline V gives CDR1 LNHDA, CDR2 SQIVND (reference sequence). This CDR3 contains 12 residues. V lost 2 bases to trimming and J lost 7 bases, with 8 bases between them. The CDR3 bases are TGTGCCAGTAGTATAAATACATTTGAAGCTTTCTTT. Translated: CASSINTFEAFF.

This clone was found once. CDR3 loop: CASSPVGGTSYNEQFF. CDR3 sequence (DNA): TGTGCCAGCAGCCCAGTCGGGGGGACCTCCTACAATGAGCAGTTCTTC. The rearrangement links TRBV7-9 to TRBJ2-1, with TRBD2 matching 7 bases. CDR1 is SEHNR, CDR2 FQNEAQ, per germline (reference sequence). The CDR3 spans 16 residues. V shed 5 bases, J shed 0 bases, and the junction held 7 bases outside the gene matches. Complete variable domain (other parts from reference TRBV7-9 and TRBJ2-1): DTGVSQNPRHKITKRGQNVTFRCDPISEHNRLYWYRQTLGQGPEFLTYFQNEAQLEKSRLLSDRFSAERPKGSFSTLEIQRTEQGDSAMYLCASSPVGGTSYNEQFFGPGTRLTVL.

The chain is built from TRBV5-1 and TRBJ2-2; D possibly corresponds to TRBD2 (5 bases). The CDR3 runs to 15 residues. Germline-derived CDR1 and CDR2 are SGHRS and YFSETQ. Trimming cost V 0 bases and J 6 bases, with 12 bases left between them. CDR3 sequence: CASSLGSEVAGELFF. The CDR3 DNA follows: TGCGCCAGCAGCTTGGGTAGCGAAGTCGCCGGGGAGCTGTTTTTT. The complete variable domain, with remaining parts taken from reference TRBV5-1 and TRBJ2-2, reads KAGVTQTPRYLIKTRGQQVTLSCSPISGHRSVSWYQQTPGQGLQFLFEYFSETQRNKGNFPGRFSGRQFSNSRSEMNVSTLELGDSALYLCASSLGSEVAGELFFGEGSRLTVL.